Shown below are 31 T cell receptor delta chains from a single sample sequenced in a study of Vδ1+ human thymocytes. The study's findings and limits: Thymic TRG and TRD repertoires appeared highly polyclonal.

Sequences come from RNA converted to cDNA by reverse transcription. The CDR3 regions were amplified by multiplex PCR from V-gene primers to a constant-region primer. TCRdb used CATT to re-call clones from the multiplex PCR reads. Of tens of thousands of delta-chain clones listed, about 16% are singletons. Their recognized antigens are unknown. Sequencing used Vdelta1+ gamma-delta thymocytes from the thymus. This sample's subset: FACS-sorted CD3+ TCRalphabeta- TCRVdelta1+ TCRVdelta2- thymocytes. The receptors here all came from a boy younger than two who had congenital heart surgery.

V gene TRDV1 combines with J gene TRDJ1, with 8 bases matching TRDD3. CDR1 is TSWWSYY, CDR2 QGS, per germline. After removal of 2 bases from V and 10 bases from J, the junction contained 24 bases not matched to a gene. This CDR3 is 19 amino acids long. CDR3 DNA: TGTGCTCTTGGGGAATACAAACAATACTGGGGGGCGACGAGGGTCGGACTCATCTTT. It specifies CALGEYKQYWGATRVGLIF.

This clone has only a few counts. The chain joins TRDV1 to TRDJ1; 7 positions match TRDD3. The germline V gene encodes CDR1 TSWWSYY and CDR2 QGS. Trimming at V came to 4 bases and at J to 5 bases, leaving 19 bases not matched to a gene. This CDR3 region has 18 residues. DNA of the CDR3: TGTGCTCTTGGGGTCCCGTCCCCGGGCTACTGGGGAACGGATAAACTCATCTTT. Translated: CALGVPSPGYWGTDKLIF.

J is TRDJ1 and V is TRDV1, with 13 positions matching TRDD3. After removal of 5 bases from V and 0 bases from J, the junction contained 18 bases not matched to a gene. The germline gives CDR1 TSWWSYY, CDR2 QGS. The CDR3 has 21 amino acids. CDR3 in amino acids: CALGLFIGFPLGDTNTDKLIF. The CDR3, as DNA: TGTGCTCTTGGGTTGTTTATCGGCTTCCCACTGGGGGATACGAACACCGATAAACTCATCTTT.

The chain uses TRDV1 and TRDJ1; the D is unclear. Deletions cut 0 bases from V and 0 bases from J, with 23 bases between. The CDR3 has 20 residues. The germline V gene has CDR1 TSWWSYY and CDR2 QGS. CDR3 loop: CALGELSPLGVPTYTDKLIF. DNA for the CDR3: TGTGCTCTTGGGGAACTATCCCCCTTGGGCGTCCCGACTTACACCGATAAACTCATCTTT.

The sample holds a few counts of this clone. This rearrangement joins TRDV1 to TRDJ1; no clear D. The CDR3 spans 14 residues. The V end lost 4 bases, the J end lost 0 bases, and 9 bases lay between the germline ends. Germline assignment: CDR1 TSWWSYY and CDR2 QGS. CDR3 residues: CALGALLDTDKLIF. The CDR3 bases are TGTGCTCTTGGGGCCCTGCTCGACACCGATAAACTCATCTTT.

The chain uses TRDV1 and TRDJ1; TRDD2 agrees at 9 bases. CDR3 length: 25 residues. Germline values: CDR1 TSWWSYY, CDR2 QGS. J was trimmed by 0 bases and V by 2 bases; bases with no gene match: 31. Written as DNA, the CDR3 is TGTGCTCTTGGGGAATCACGACTACCGGTCCGGCCTTCCTACCCCTTACTGGGGTACACCGATAAACTCATCTTT. Translating gives CALGESRLPVRPSYPLLGYTDKLIF.

This clone was found a few times. This CDR3 is also generated by other DNA sequences in the sample. The chain employs TRDV1 and TRDJ1; D possibly uses TRDD2 or TRDD3 (6 bases each). Looked up from germline, CDR1 is TSWWSYY and CDR2 is QGS. CDR3 length: 19 amino acids. Trimming took 2 bases from V and 3 from J, leaving 25 bases between them. CDR3 loop: CALGEISYRSWDRADKLIF. The CDR3 DNA reads as TGTGCTCTTGGGGAAATCTCCTACCGGAGCTGGGATAGGGCCGATAAACTCATCTTT.

The rearrangement uses TRDV1 and TRDJ1; 8 nucleotides align to TRDD3. J lost 0 bases, V lost 3 bases, and 27 bases had no gene match. The CDR3 has 23 amino acids. The germline V gene has CDR1 TSWWSYY and CDR2 QGS. CDR3 nucleotides: TGTGCTCTTGGGGATAGGAGGGCCTTCCCCGAAGATCCGACTGGGGGTCACACCGATAAACTCATCTTT. Encoded protein: CALGDRRAFPEDPTGGHTDKLIF.

As for this clone: Relative to the germline gene, one junction end is altered; a read error may explain this. The rearrangement uses TRDV1 and TRDJ1, with TRDD3 as a possible D gene (7 bases). The CDR3 extends over 17 amino acids. The germline V gene encodes CDR1 TSWWSYY and CDR2 QGS. The CDR3: CALVGGSYEIGIHKLIF. In DNA form, the CDR3 reads TGTGCTCTTGTGGGGGGATCCTACGAGATTGGGATCCATAAACTCATTTTT.

This clone was counted a few times. V and J are TRDV1 and TRDJ1, with 7 bases aligning to TRDD3. The CDR3 length is 22 residues. The J segment lost 4 bases and the V segment lost 0 bases, leaving 26 bases of the junction unmatched. The germline gives CDR1 TSWWSYY, CDR2 QGS. In DNA form, the CDR3 reads TGTGCTCTTGGGGAACTTCCCTATGATAGTGGGGGAGTGTGGGCCTTGGACGATAAACTCATCTTT. Translating it yields CALGELPYDSGGVWALDDKLIF.

By share, this clone counts as medium-sized. This sample includes further DNA sequences coding for the same CDR3. This chain uses TRDV2 with TRDJ1; 12 nucleotides agree with TRDD3. V gave up 5 bases and J gave up 3 bases; unmatched junction bases: 3. CDR1 and CDR2 from the germline V gene are GEAIGNYY and EKD. This CDR3 spans 14 amino acids. The CDR3 nucleotides read TGTGCCTGTGTACTGGGGGATACTCCCGATAAACTCATCTTT. It codes for CACVLGDTPDKLIF.

This clone was observed a few times. The rearrangement uses TRDV1 and TRDJ1; 10 bases fit TRDD3. In germline, CDR1 is TSWWSYY, CDR2 QGS. There are 18 residues in the CDR3. The V and J ends lost 3 bases and 2 bases, in that order; junction bases with no gene match: 12. The CDR3 DNA is TGTGCTCTTGGGGAGAACTGGTACACTGGGGGATGTACCGATAAACTCATCTTT. Translation gives CALGENWYTGGCTDKLIF.

The chain has TRDV1 and TRDJ1; TRDD3 matches 7 bases. Germline V gives CDR1 TSWWSYY, CDR2 QGS. The CDR3 spans 15 residues. J gave up 0 bases and V 6 bases, and 7 bases lay outside the gene matches. CDR3 residues: CALGPVLGYTDKLIF. The DNA for the CDR3 is TGTGCTCTTGGCCCCGTACTGGGGTACACCGATAAACTCATCTTT.

The chain combines TRDV1 with TRDJ1; no definite D call. Germline CDR1 reads TSWWSYY; CDR2 reads QGS. The CDR3 is made up of 11 amino acids. The ends were cut back, 4 bases at V and 10 bases at J, with 10 bases in the middle. Here the CDR3 reads CALGVLGGLIF. The CDR3 DNA follows: TGTGCTCTTGGGGTCCTTGGCGGACTCATCTTT.

A note on this clone: Distinct nucleotide sequences in the sample also encode this CDR3. The rearrangement joins TRDV1 to TRDJ1; 10 nucleotides match TRDD3. The CDR3 covers 22 residues. Germline CDR1 and CDR2: TSWWSYY and QGS. The V gene end was trimmed by 0 bases and the J gene end by 1 base; junction bases not matched to a gene: 20. CDR3: CALGELVPKSTGGLWGTDKLIF. The CDR3 DNA sequence: TGTGCTCTTGGGGAACTAGTCCCGAAAAGCACTGGGGGATTATGGGGCACCGATAAACTCATCTTT.

This clone has more than one count but fewer than ten. V usage is TRDV1 and J usage is TRDJ1, with TRDD3 matching 13 bases. Per germline, CDR1 TSWWSYY and CDR2 QGS. V lost 0 bases and J lost 3; bases outside the gene matches: 7. CDR3 length: 18 amino acids. CDR3 in DNA: TGTGCTCTTGGGGAACTTAAAACTGGGGGATACGTTGCCGATAAACTCATCTTT. It is translated as CALGELKTGGYVADKLIF.

J is TRDJ1 and V is TRDV1, with D hard to call. CDR1 is TSWWSYY, CDR2 QGS, per germline. Deletions cut 4 bases from V and 3 bases from J, with 15 bases between. This CDR3 spans 15 amino acids. CDR3: CALGAGPAPPDKLIF. The CDR3 region has the DNA TGTGCTCTTGGGGCCGGTCCCGCTCCCCCCGATAAACTCATCTTT.

On this clone itself: At one end the junction does not follow the germline gene, possibly because of a read error. The chain uses TRDV2 and TRDJ1, with D possibly being TRDD2 (6 bases). The CDR3 is 19 residues long. The germline CDR1 and CDR2 sequences are GEAIGNYY and EKD. The CDR3 bases are TGTGCCTGTGACACCTGGGTGGGTGGGCCTTCCCGTGGCACCGATAAACTCACCTTT. This gives the protein CACDTWVGGPSRGTDKLTF.

This clone was detected a few times. The V and J genes are TRDV1 and TRDJ1; 9 nucleotides agree with TRDD3. With V trimmed by 0 bases and J by 0 bases, 8 bases remained unmatched. CDR3 size: 18 residues. CDR1 TSWWSYY and CDR2 QGS come from the germline V gene. This chain's CDR3 is CALGELGWGMLYTDKLIF. The CDR3 nucleotides read TGTGCTCTTGGGGAACTGGGCTGGGGGATGCTGTACACCGATAAACTCATCTTT.

The chain employs TRDV1 and TRDJ1, with TRDD3 identical over 10 bases. This CDR3 has 16 residues. CDR1 is TSWWSYY and CDR2 is QGS in the germline V gene. J gave up 3 bases and V 3 bases, and 7 bases lay outside the gene matches. CDR3: CALGECGGYCSDKLIF. CDR3 DNA sequence: TGTGCTCTTGGGGAGTGTGGGGGATACTGTTCCGATAAACTCATCTTT.

On this clone itself: An end of the junction differs from the germline gene, which may be a read error. This sample also contains other DNA sequences that code for the same CDR3. The chain couples TRDV1 to TRDJ1; 7 bases are shared with TRDD3. The CDR3 has 17 amino acids. Germline lookup yields CDR1 TSWWSYY and CDR2 QGS. The CDR3 DNA reads as TGCGCTCTTGGGGAACTAGCTGGGGGTCCGTACACCGATAAACTCATCTTT. It specifies CALGELAGGPYTDKLIF.

This sequence joins TRDV1 and TRDJ1, with D maybe TRDD3 (6 bases). CDR3 length: 18 residues. The V gene's germline CDR1 is TSWWSYY and CDR2 QGS. The V end lost 4 bases, the J end lost 0 bases, and 21 bases lay between the germline ends. The CDR3 coding sequence is TGTGCTCTTGGGGCGCCAAGTACCCTGGGGCCGTACACCGATAAACTCATCTTT. Protein product: CALGAPSTLGPYTDKLIF.

The chain has TRDV1 and TRDJ2; 8 bases are a match to TRDD2. The CDR3 has 21 amino acids. The J segment lost 4 bases and the V segment lost 0 bases, leaving 19 bases of the junction unmatched. Looked up from germline, CDR1 is TSWWSYY and CDR2 is QGS. The CDR3 reads CALGELRASYSTGTRTAQLFF. In DNA, the CDR3 is TGTGCTCTTGGGGAACTTCGGGCTTCCTACAGTACTGGAACGAGGACAGCACAACTCTTCTTT.

This chain joins TRDV1 and TRDJ1, with 8 positions matching TRDD3. V lost 2 bases, J lost 0 bases, and 26 bases stayed unmatched. The CDR3 runs to 23 residues. Germline assignment: CDR1 TSWWSYY and CDR2 QGS. This chain's CDR3 is CALGEEGGPSHRYWGLYTDKLIF. CDR3 sequence (DNA): TGTGCTCTTGGGGAAGAAGGCGGGCCTTCCCACCGGTACTGGGGGTTATACACCGATAAACTCATCTTT.

This clone was picked up a small number of times. This sequence joins TRDV1 and TRDJ1; 10 positions agree with TRDD3. The length of the CDR3 is 23 residues. Per the germline V gene, CDR1 is TSWWSYY and CDR2 is QGS. V was clipped by 0 bases and J by 6 bases; unmatched bases: 28. CDR3 DNA: TGTGCTCTTGGGGAACTCCCCCTTAATGGACGCGCCCCCGGGTACTGGGGGATGAATAAACTCATCTTT. It encodes CALGELPLNGRAPGYWGMNKLIF.

This clone was observed a few times. This chain joins TRDV1 and TRDJ1, with 7 bases aligning to TRDD3. CDR3 length equals 15 residues. The V gene's germline CDR1 is TSWWSYY and CDR2 QGS. Trimming removed 4 bases from V and 9 bases from J; junction bases left unmatched: 14. The CDR3 loop reads CALGVISLGDTELIF. The CDR3 DNA is TGTGCTCTTGGGGTGATTTCCTTGGGGGACACAGAACTCATCTTT.

This clone was observed a handful of times. The chain combines TRDV1 with TRDJ1, with 9 bases aligning to TRDD3. With 1 base clipped from V and 0 bases from J, the junction kept 12 bases outside the gene matches. The CDR3 length is 19 residues. CDR1 and CDR2 (germline): TSWWSYY, QGS. The CDR3 reads CALGEPPRLGEIHTDKLIF. CDR3 nucleotides: TGTGCTCTTGGGGAACCTCCTCGACTGGGGGAAATTCACACCGATAAACTCATCTTT.

In its sample, this clone was seen a few times. The rearrangement links TRDV1 to TRDJ1; 9 bases map to TRDD3. The V gene's germline CDR1 is TSWWSYY and CDR2 QGS. V shed 5 bases, J shed 2 bases, and the junction held 15 bases outside the gene matches. CDR3 length equals 18 residues. The CDR3 DNA reads as TGTGCTCTTGGGAAAGGGAAGGGGATACGCGGGTCAACCGATAAACTCATCTTT. This translates into CALGKGKGIRGSTDKLIF.

The chain carries TRDV1 and TRDJ1; TRDD3 aligns across 8 bases. Germline values: CDR1 TSWWSYY, CDR2 QGS. Trimming took 0 bases from V and 1 from J; bases not matched to a gene: 19. This CDR3 comprises 21 residues. The CDR3: CALGELGPPPTLLGGTDKLIF. Here the CDR3 DNA reads TGTGCTCTTGGGGAACTAGGTCCCCCCCCTACCTTACTGGGGGGCACCGATAAACTCATCTTT.

The chain employs TRDV1 and TRDJ1, with 7 bases matching TRDD3. This CDR3 region has 20 residues. V was pared by 0 bases and J by 0 bases, with 16 bases of the junction left unmatched. Per germline, CDR1 TSWWSYY and CDR2 QGS. CDR3 nucleotide sequence: TGTGCTCTTGGGGAACTAACCCTTTACGGGGGGATCGAGAACACCGATAAACTCATCTTT. It yields the protein CALGELTLYGGIENTDKLIF.

Concerning this clone: The germline gene is not matched at one end of the junction; a read error may be the cause. The sample contains more than one DNA sequence encoding this CDR3. The V and J genes are TRDV1 and TRDJ1, with a weak D call TRDD3 (6 bases). This CDR3 comprises 13 residues. CDR1 is TSWWSYY and CDR2 is QGS in the germline V gene. The CDR3 nucleotides read TGTGCTCTGGGGGAAGTGTACACCGATAAACTCATCTTT. Translating it yields CALGEVYTDKLIF.